Listed below are T cell receptor beta chains from one sample, sequenced in a study of blood T cell repertoires in COVID-19. The data were produced by immunoSEQ multiplex PCR, yet TCRdb's version contains in-frame clones alone and is incomplete. This sample carries roughly 220,000 clones, around 90% of them seen once, and the ten largest clones take around 2.7%. The sequencing input was PBMCs or T cells enriched from blood (not recorded which). Receptor source: a woman between 25 and 40 years old who had recovered from COVID-19. CDR3s include the opening cysteine and the closing phenylalanine or tryptophan. A D gene is named only where the DNA matches it firmly. The size entry is marked missing in some rows and otherwise reads once, few, many or a size class.

V	J	D	size	DNA	CDR3
TRBV10-3	TRBJ2-3	TRBD1	.	TGTGCCATCAGTGGGGGGGACAGGGCCACAGATACGCAGTATTTT	CAISGGDRATDTQYF
TRBV7-7	TRBJ2-1	TRBD1	.	TGTGCTAGCAGCTTAGGGACAGGGGGGAATGAGCAGTTCTTC	CASSLGTGGNEQFF
TRBV7-9	TRBJ1-1	.	.	TGTGCCAGCAGTCTTGACACCCTGAACACTGAAGCTTTCTTT	CASSLDTLNTEAFF
TRBV6-5	TRBJ2-2	TRBD1	.	TGTGCCAGCAGTTGGGGGACAGATAACACCGGGGAGCTGTTTTTT	CASSWGTDNTGELFF
TRBV7-5	TRBJ1-1	.	.	TGTGTCAGACTAAAGGGCCCAGGGGGCACTGAAGCTTTCTTT	CVRLKGPGGTEAFF
TRBV20-1	TRBJ2-5	.	.	TGCAGTGCCCCCCGCGGAGAGACCCAGTACTTC	CSAPRGETQYF
TRBV4-1	TRBJ1-1	TRBD1	.	TGCGCCAGCAGCCAAATGGACAGGACTGGTGAAGCTTTCTTT	CASSQMDRTGEAFF
TRBV3-1/TRBV3-2	TRBJ2-7	TRBD1	.	TGTGCCAGCAGCCAAGATAGATCGCGGGACAGGGCATACGAGCAGTACTTC	CASSQDRSRDRAYEQYF
TRBV12-3/TRBV12-4	TRBJ1-2	.	.	TGTGCCAGCAGTCGGGGGTCGTCTGGCTACACCTTC	CASSRGSSGYTF
TRBV7-2	TRBJ2-7	.	.	TGTGCCAGCAGCCCGCGTGGTTATTCCTCCAAGTACTTC	CASSPRGYSSKYF
TRBV3-1/TRBV3-2	TRBJ2-3	TRBD2	.	TGTGCCAGCAGCCAGACTAGCGGGGGGGCGGTAGGAACAGATACGCAGTATTTT	CASSQTSGGAVGTDTQYF
TRBV7-2	TRBJ2-3	TRBD2	.	TGTGCCAGCAGCTTTCTTAGCGGGGGGGGGTCAGATACGCAGTATTTT	CASSFLSGGGSDTQYF
TRBV29-1	TRBJ2-2	TRBD1	.	TGCAGCGCAACAGGGGGTACCGGGGAGCTGTTTTTT	CSATGGTGELFF
TRBV7-9	TRBJ2-5	TRBD2	.	TGTGCCAGCAGCCGGTCTAGCGGGGGGGAGACCCAGTACTTC	CASSRSSGGETQYF
TRBV12-3/TRBV12-4	TRBJ2-3	TRBD2	once	TGTGCCAGCAGCGGGGGGGCTATAGATACGCAGTATTTT	CASSGGAIDTQYF
TRBV5-1	TRBJ2-7	TRBD1	few	TGCGCCAGCAGCTCGGGACAGGGCTACGAGCAGTACTTC	CASSSGQGYEQYF
TRBV23-1	TRBJ2-7	TRBD1	.	TGCGCCAGCAGTCCAGGAAGAAGGACAGGGGGCTCCTACGAGCAGTACTTC	CASSPGRRTGGSYEQYF
TRBV7-6	TRBJ1-6	.	.	TGTGCCAGCAGCTTAGGACAGGTTAATAATTCACCCCTCCACTTT	CASSLGQVNNSPLHF
TRBV16	TRBJ1-2	.	.	TGTGCCAGCAGCCCAGTTAGGACAGTCAATGGATCAGGCTACACCTTC	CASSPVRTVNGSGYTF
TRBV2	TRBJ1-4	.	.	TGTGCCAGCAGGACAGGATCTTATGAAAAACTGTTTTTT	CASRTGSYEKLFF
TRBV7-2	TRBJ2-2	TRBD1	.	TGTGCCAGCAGCCCAGGGGGCCCCGGGGAGCTGTTTTTT	CASSPGGPGELFF
TRBV11-1	TRBJ2-5	.	.	TGTGCCAGCAGCTCTTTAGAGACCCAGTACTTC	CASSSLETQYF
TRBV7-2	TRBJ2-3	.	.	TGTGCCAGCAGCCCCCGATGGACGAGGGCTACAGATACGCAGTATTTT	CASSPRWTRATDTQYF
TRBV5-1	TRBJ2-1	TRBD1	.	TGCGCCAGCAGTCGCCGGGACAGCTACAATGAGCAGTTCTTC	CASSRRDSYNEQFF
TRBV11-3	TRBJ1-2	.	.	TGTGCCAGCAGCCCCGCCCCGCGGGGGACGGATGGCTACACCTTC	CASSPAPRGTDGYTF
TRBV7-3	TRBJ2-1	TRBD2	.	TGTGCCAGCAGCTTAATTGGTAGCGGGGTATGGGAGCAGTTCTTC	CASSLIGSGVWEQFF
TRBV4-3	TRBJ2-5	.	.	TGCGCCAGCAGCCAAGCGGGGTTGAGGGAGACCCAGTACTTC	CASSQAGLRETQYF
TRBV6-5	TRBJ1-5	.	.	TGTGCCAGCATAGGGGGAAAAACGCCCCAGCATTTT	CASIGGKTPQHF